This T cell receptor (beta chain) derives from a study of blood T cell repertoires in COVID-19. Across the study: The United States, Italy and Spain supplied acute and convalescent COVID-19 samples.

This CDR3 spans 13 amino acids. V was clipped by 0 bases and J by 3 bases, with 6 bases between them. CDR1 is SGHRS, CDR2 YFSETQ, per germline. Donors were grouped by their self-reported clinical history. Among Cohort 3 donors, those recovered had two negative PCRs, clearance, or symptom resolution. In the source study's methods: Estimation of nucleated cell counts was performed using reference gene primer amplification. Assay used: immunoSEQ multiplex PCR; TCRdb lists only in-frame clones, some missing. V, J and clone size are taken as reported in that table, and D and trimming were inferred from the DNA itself. Seen here are around 380,000 clones, about 89% observed once, and the top ten hold 1% to 1.5%.

Sequenced material: PBMCs or T cells enriched from blood (not recorded which). This sequence joins TRBV5-1 and TRBJ2-5, with D maybe TRBD1 (5 bases). This receptor was taken from a man aged 25 to 40 who had recovered from COVID-19. CDR3 DNA: TGCGCCAGCAGCTTGGGCAGGGAAGAGACCCAGTACTTC. This gives the protein CASSLGREETQYF.